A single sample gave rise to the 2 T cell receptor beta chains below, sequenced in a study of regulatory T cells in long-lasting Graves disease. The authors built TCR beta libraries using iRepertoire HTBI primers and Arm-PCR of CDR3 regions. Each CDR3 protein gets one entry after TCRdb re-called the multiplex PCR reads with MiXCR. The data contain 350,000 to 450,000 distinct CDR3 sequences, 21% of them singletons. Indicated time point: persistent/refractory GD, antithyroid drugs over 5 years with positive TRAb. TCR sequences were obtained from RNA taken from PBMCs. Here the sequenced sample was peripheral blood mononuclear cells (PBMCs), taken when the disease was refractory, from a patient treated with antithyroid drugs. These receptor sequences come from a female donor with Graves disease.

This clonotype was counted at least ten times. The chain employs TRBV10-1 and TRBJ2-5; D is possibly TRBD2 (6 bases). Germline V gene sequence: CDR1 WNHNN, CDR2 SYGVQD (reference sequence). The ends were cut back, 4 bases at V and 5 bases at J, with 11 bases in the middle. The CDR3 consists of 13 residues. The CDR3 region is CASSGGLGETQYF. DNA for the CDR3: TGCGCCAGCAGTGGGGGACTGGGGGAGACCCAGTACTTC.

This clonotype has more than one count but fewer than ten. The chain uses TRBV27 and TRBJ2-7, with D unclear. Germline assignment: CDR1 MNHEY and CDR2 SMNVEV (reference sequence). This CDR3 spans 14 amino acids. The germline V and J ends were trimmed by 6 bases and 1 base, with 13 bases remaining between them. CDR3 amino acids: CASSPIIPSYEQYF. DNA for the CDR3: TGTGCCAGCAGCCCTATAATCCCATCCTACGAGCAGTACTTC.